The 32 T cell receptor beta chains below come from one sample, sequenced in a study of blood T cell repertoires in COVID-19. Assay: immunoSEQ multiplex PCR; the TCRdb copy retains only in-frame clones and omits some. The sample consists of fewer than 70,000 clones, roughly 85% of them appearing once. The material sequenced was peripheral blood. Receptors were obtained from a man aged 50 to 60 with acute or convalescent COVID-19.

This clone has a single count. This chain uses TRBV12-5 with TRBJ2-5; 7 nucleotides match TRBD1. Trimming took 6 bases from V and 4 from J; bases not matched to a gene: 2. This CDR3 is built from 12 residues. Per germline, CDR1 LGHNT and CDR2 FRNRAP. In DNA, the CDR3 is TGTGCTAGTGGGGACAGGTCAGAGACCCAGTACTTC. It encodes CASGDRSETQYF. The variable domain in full, with the rest retrieved from reference TRBV12-5 and TRBJ2-5, is DARVTQTPRHKVTEMGQEVTMRCQPILGHNTVFWYRQTMMQGLELLAYFRNRAPLDDSGMPKDRFSAEMPDATLATLKIQPSEPRDSAVYFCASGDRSETQYFGPGTRLLVL.

The CDR3 spells CASSQTGYEQYF. CDR3 DNA: TGCGCCAGCAGCCAAACCGGTTACGAGCAGTACTTC. The chain combines TRBV4-1 with TRBJ2-7, with D unclear. Per germline, CDR1 MGHRA and CDR2 YSYEKL. V lost 2 bases and J lost 4, with 6 bases in between. The CDR3 length is 12 residues.

The rearrangement links TRBV6-1 to TRBJ1-4; D is uncertain. The V gene's germline CDR1 is MNHNS and CDR2 SASEGT. The CDR3 is 13 amino acids. The V gene lost 3 bases and the J gene lost 14 bases, with 16 bases spanning the gap. The CDR3 is CASSEGARAGLFF. The CDR3 coding sequence is TGTGCCAGCAGTGAGGGAGCACGGGCCGGGCTGTTTTTT.

This chain uses TRBV5-4 with TRBJ1-4; D possibly corresponds to TRBD1 (5 bases). CDR1 SGHNT and CDR2 YYREEE come from the germline V gene (reference sequence). CDR3 length equals 14 residues. V was pared by 3 bases and J by 1 base, with 7 bases between. CDR3 coding DNA: TGTGCCAGCAGCTCCGACAGAACTAATGAAAAACTGTTTTTT. Its protein product is CASSSDRTNEKLFF.

The rearrangement uses TRBV11-2 and TRBJ2-5; 13 positions match TRBD2. The CDR3 is 16 residues long. The ends lost 5 bases at V and 5 bases at J; junction bases unmatched: 8. Germline V gene data show CDR1 as SGHAT and CDR2 as FQNNGV. CDR3 bases: TGTGCCAGCAGCCGCTCACTAGCGGGGGGGCTTGAGACCCAGTACTTC. Protein product: CASSRSLAGGLETQYF.

The chain carries TRBV5-4 and TRBJ1-2; 8 nucleotides line up with TRBD1. The germline CDR1 and CDR2 sequences are SGHNT and YYREEE (reference sequence). V trimming: 3 bases; J trimming: 3 bases; junction bases outside the gene matches: 13. The CDR3 runs 17 residues. The CDR3 coding sequence is TGTGCCAGCAGCTCCCGGACAGGGTCGTTCGTTGACTATGGCTACACCTTC. Translated: CASSSRTGSFVDYGYTF. Looking up the rest from reference TRBV5-4 and TRBJ1-2 gives the full variable domain: ETGVTQSPTHLIKTRGQQVTLRCSSQSGHNTVSWYQQALGQGPQFIFQYYREEENGRGNFPPRFSGLQFPNYSSELNVNALELDDSALYLCASSSRTGSFVDYGYTFGSGTRLTVV.

V is TRBV4-2 and J is TRBJ2-2; 13 bases match TRBD2. The germline gives CDR1 LGHNA, CDR2 YNFKEQ. There are 20 residues in the CDR3. V was clipped by 0 bases and J by 4 bases; unmatched bases: 11. CDR3 protein: CASSQDPTSGGAAGTGELFF. The CDR3 region has the DNA TGTGCCAGCAGCCAAGACCCCACTAGCGGGGGGGCTGCTGGCACCGGGGAGCTGTTTTTT.

The rearrangement links TRBV25-1 to TRBJ1-3, with a weak D call TRBD1 (6 bases). V gave up 5 bases and J gave up 0 bases, with 14 bases separating them. The CDR3 length is 16 residues. Germline assignment: CDR1 MGHDK and CDR2 SYGVNS. CDR3: CASSTGGATSGNTIYF. The CDR3, as DNA: TGTGCCAGCAGTACGGGGGGGGCCACCTCTGGAAACACCATATATTTT. Together with reference TRBV25-1 and TRBJ1-3, the CDR3 gives the full variable domain: EADIYQTPRYLVIGTGKKITLECSQTMGHDKMYWYQQDPGMELHLIHYSYGVNSTEKGDLSSESTVSRIRTEHFPLTLESARPSHTSQYLCASSTGGATSGNTIYFGEGSWLTVV.

The chain couples TRBV25-1 to TRBJ2-2; 7 bases are shared with TRBD1. The length of the CDR3 is 13 residues. The ends lost 6 bases at V and 4 bases at J; junction bases unmatched: 2. Germline loops: CDR1 MGHDK, CDR2 SYGVNS. Written as DNA, the CDR3 is TGTGCCAGCAGCCCAGGGGGCACCGGGGAGCTGTTTTTT. It is translated as CASSPGGTGELFF.

V usage is TRBV15 and J usage is TRBJ1-3; a possible D gene is TRBD1 (6 bases). This CDR3 comprises 16 residues. Germline V gene lookup returns CDR1 LNHNV and CDR2 YYDKDF (reference sequence). Trimming cost V 0 bases and J 8 bases, with 17 bases left between them. CDR3: CATSRDRTDRPDTIYF. CDR3 bases: TGTGCCACCAGCAGAGATAGGACGGACAGACCAGACACCATATATTTT.

This clone is a singleton in its sample. J is TRBJ1-5 and V is TRBV18, with D possibly being TRBD1 (5 bases). Germline-derived CDR1 and CDR2 are KGHSH and LQKENI. V shed 2 bases and J shed 4 bases, with 15 bases lying between them. CDR3 length: 16 amino acids. CDR3 sequence reads: CASSPFGGRGNQPQHF. The CDR3 DNA reads TGTGCCAGCTCACCATTCGGCGGCCGGGGGAATCAGCCCCAGCATTTT.

The V and J genes are TRBV2 and TRBJ1-2; a weak D match, TRBD1 (5 bases). CDR3 length: 13 residues. Germline CDR1 is SNHLY and CDR2 is FYNNEI. V was clipped by 3 bases and J by 8 bases, with 13 bases between them. The CDR3 sequence is CASSESRVEGYTF. As DNA, the CDR3 is TGTGCCAGCAGTGAGAGCAGGGTGGAGGGCTACACCTTC.

In this sample, this clone turned up once. The V gene is TRBV5-4, the J gene TRBJ2-3; weak D call: TRBD2 (5 bases). With 0 bases removed from V and 2 bases from J, the gap between germline ends came to 7 bases. In germline, CDR1 is SGHNT, CDR2 YYREEE (reference sequence). This CDR3 comprises 14 residues. The CDR3 protein is CASSLGTVTDTQYF. The CDR3 DNA reads TGTGCCAGCAGCTTGGGGACTGTCACAGATACGCAGTATTTT.

The chain carries TRBV5-1 and TRBJ1-2, with 8 bases identical to TRBD1. Germline-derived CDR1 and CDR2 are SGHRS and YFSETQ. The length of the CDR3 is 13 residues. V was pared by 4 bases and J by 3 bases, with 2 bases of the junction left unmatched. CDR3 residues: CASSTDRDYGYTF. CDR3 in DNA: TGCGCCAGCAGCACGGACAGGGACTATGGCTACACCTTC.

The chain couples TRBV21-1 to TRBJ2-3; the table names TRBD2, a call not compared with the DNA. TRBV21-1 is a pseudogene. The CDR3 consists of 24 residues. CDR3 loop: CASSKMDNQTQTSGGFSFTDTQYF. As DNA, the CDR3 is TGTGCCAGCAGCAAAATGGACAATCAAACCCAGACTAGCGGGGGGTTTAGCTTTACAGATACGCAGTATTTT.

The chain is built from TRBV27 and TRBJ2-2; D is possibly TRBD1 (6 bases). This CDR3 region has 15 residues. The germline V and J ends were trimmed by 6 bases and 0 bases, with 11 bases remaining between them. Germline V lookup: CDR1 MNHEY, CDR2 SMNVEV (reference sequence). CDR3 DNA sequence: TGTGCCAGCAGACAGACAGGAGCGAACACCGGGGAGCTGTTTTTT. Translating gives CASRQTGANTGELFF.

The chain recombines TRBV6-5 with TRBJ1-1, with 8 positions matching TRBD1. This CDR3 is built from 14 residues. V lost 6 bases to trimming and J lost 0 bases; unmatched junction nucleotides: 3. The germline CDR1 and CDR2 sequences are MNHEY and SVGAGI. The CDR3 nucleotides read TGTGCCAGCAGACAGGGACAGGTGAACACTGAAGCTTTCTTT. It translates to CASRQGQVNTEAFF.

The V call is TRBV6-5, the J call TRBJ1-2; D is undetermined. The CDR3 is 12 residues long. V shed 7 bases and J shed 4 bases, with 10 bases lying between them. Germline CDR1 is MNHEY and CDR2 is SVGAGI. Written as DNA, the CDR3 is TGTGCCAGCACCCCAGGAGGCTATGGCTACACCTTC. The encoded protein is CASTPGGYGYTF.

CDR3 region: CASSAEQGGDSPLHF. The DNA of the CDR3 is TGTGCCAGCAGTGCCGAACAGGGGGGGGATTCACCCCTCCACTTT. V usage is TRBV2 and J usage is TRBJ1-6; 8 bases are shared with TRBD1. Per germline, CDR1 SNHLY and CDR2 FYNNEI. With V trimmed by 4 bases and J by 8 bases, 7 bases remained unmatched. This CDR3 spans 15 amino acids.

This rearrangement joins TRBV19 to TRBJ2-7; maybe TRBD2 (5 bases). The CDR3 loop spans 19 amino acids. Germline lookup yields CDR1 LNHDA and CDR2 SQIVND (reference sequence). V was trimmed by 5 bases and J by 1 base, leaving 27 bases between them. The CDR3: CASSLRPAGPALLSYEQYF. The CDR3 DNA reads as TGTGCCAGTAGTCTGCGCCCCGCGGGTCCAGCGCTCCTTTCCTACGAGCAGTACTTC. Drawing the rest from reference TRBV19 and TRBJ2-7, the complete variable domain is DGGITQSPKYLFRKEGQNVTLSCEQNLNHDAMYWYRQDPGQGLRLIYYSQIVNDFQKGDIAEGYSVSREKKESFPLTVTSAQKNPTAFYLCASSLRPAGPALLSYEQYFGPGTRLTVT.

V is TRBV6-1 and J is TRBJ2-1; D is possibly TRBD2 (5 bases). V shed 2 bases and J shed 10 bases, with 9 bases lying between them. The CDR3 extends over 12 amino acids. Germline CDR1 reads MNHNS; CDR2 reads SASEGT. CDR3 in DNA: TGTGCCAGCAGTGAATGGACTTCGGAGCAGTTCTTC. Its protein product is CASSEWTSEQFF.

The V and J genes are TRBV19 and TRBJ2-7; 13 bases map to TRBD2. Unmatched junction bases numbered 2, after V lost 1 base and J lost 2 bases. CDR1 is LNHDA, CDR2 SQIVND, per germline (reference sequence). CDR3 size: 16 residues. CDR3: CASSIVTSGGPYEQYV. DNA for the CDR3: TGTGCCAGTAGTATAGTGACTAGCGGGGGGCCCTACGAGCAGTACGTC.

V usage is TRBV6-5 and J usage is TRBJ1-6; 7 nucleotides agree with TRBD1. CDR1 and CDR2 (germline): MNHEY, SVGAGI. The length of the CDR3 is 14 residues. V lost 4 bases and J lost 8; bases outside the gene matches: 5. The CDR3 coding sequence is TGTGCCAGCAGTTCGACAGGGTTGGATTCACCCCTCCACTTT. This encodes CASSSTGLDSPLHF.

The chain recombines TRBV11-2 with TRBJ2-7; TRBD2 matches at 10 bases. This CDR3 is 15 amino acids long. Germline V gene data show CDR1 as SGHAT and CDR2 as FQNNGV. Losses at the gene ends were 4 bases for V and 0 bases for J; bases not matched to a gene: 3. The CDR3 spells CASSWSGGDSYEQYV. The CDR3 nucleotides read TGTGCCAGCAGCTGGAGCGGGGGGGACTCCTACGAGCAGTACGTC.

A few counts support this clone. CDR3 DNA: TGTGCCAGCAGTTTATCGGACAGGGAGCAGTTCTTC. This codes for CASSLSDREQFF. The chain has TRBV27 and TRBJ2-1, with 7 bases matching TRBD1. The CDR3 totals 12 residues. J gave up 10 bases and V 0 bases, and 0 bases lay outside the gene matches. Germline V gene sequence: CDR1 MNHEY, CDR2 SMNVEV (reference sequence).

The rearrangement links TRBV24-1 to TRBJ2-1; TRBD2 agrees at 7 bases. V dropped 0 bases and J dropped 9; count of bases not matched to a gene: 7. The V gene's germline CDR1 is KGHDR and CDR2 SFDVKD. The CDR3 covers 15 residues. The CDR3 loop reads CATSDLAGAWAEQFF. Here the CDR3 DNA reads TGTGCCACCAGTGATTTGGCGGGAGCCTGGGCTGAGCAGTTCTTC.

J is TRBJ2-7 and V is TRBV11-2; D remains unclear. The CDR3 consists of 13 residues. The germline V gene has CDR1 SGHAT and CDR2 FQNNGV. Trimming took off 2 bases at V and 2 bases at J, with 7 bases between the two ends. CDR3 in amino acids: CASSLHTAYEQYV. DNA of the CDR3: TGTGCCAGCAGCTTACACACAGCCTACGAGCAGTACGTC.

This chain joins TRBV18 and TRBJ2-1; 15 bases fit TRBD2. The germline V gene encodes CDR1 KGHSH and CDR2 LQKENI. V lost 5 bases and J lost 6; bases outside the gene matches: 11. The CDR3 sequence is 18 residues long. The DNA for the CDR3 is TGTGCCAGCTCATCAATCAGGACTAGCGGGGGGGTTTCCAATGAGCAGTTCTTC. This encodes CASSSIRTSGGVSNEQFF. The full variable domain, rest sourced from reference TRBV18 and TRBJ2-1, is NAGVMQNPRHLVRRRGQEARLRCSPMKGHSHVYWYRQLPEEGLKFMVYLQKENIIDESGMPKERFSAEFPKEGPSILRIQQVVRGDSAAYFCASSSIRTSGGVSNEQFFGPGTRLTVL.

The sample holds a few counts of this clone. The chain joins TRBV4-2 to TRBJ1-6; 7 nucleotides match TRBD1. The CDR3 runs to 16 residues. Germline values: CDR1 LGHNA, CDR2 YNFKEQ. V was clipped by 1 base and J by 7 bases; unmatched bases: 7. CDR3 nucleotides: TGTGCCAGCAGCCAAGTACAGGGGCTAGACAATTCACCCCTCCACTTT. Residues: CASSQVQGLDNSPLHF.

The gene calls are TRBV7-8 and TRBJ2-2, with D tentatively TRBD2 (6 bases). Looked up from germline, CDR1 is SGHVS and CDR2 is FQNEAQ. V dropped 2 bases and J dropped 7 bases, with 11 bases sitting between them. This CDR3 is built from 14 residues. The CDR3 reads CASSLRGSNGELFF. CDR3 coding DNA: TGTGCCAGCAGCTTACGGGGGTCGAACGGGGAGCTGTTTTTT.

J is TRBJ2-2 and V is TRBV4-1; 10 bases match TRBD1. The V gene's germline CDR1 is MGHRA and CDR2 YSYEKL. This CDR3 has 17 amino acids. V was clipped by 0 bases and J by 3 bases; unmatched bases: 4. CDR3 amino acids: CASSQDRGTGDTGELFF. The CDR3 coding sequence is TGCGCCAGCAGCCAAGATCGTGGGACAGGGGACACCGGGGAGCTGTTTTTT.

A few counts support this clone. J is TRBJ2-7 and V is TRBV29-1; 9 bases agree with TRBD1. Trimming at V came to 6 bases and at J to 6 bases, leaving 18 bases not matched to a gene. There are 16 residues in the CDR3. Germline values: CDR1 SQVTM, CDR2 ANQGSEA. The CDR3 loop is CSVVESDGTGQGEQYF. The CDR3 DNA is TGCAGCGTCGTCGAGTCCGACGGGACAGGGCAAGGCGAGCAGTACTTC.